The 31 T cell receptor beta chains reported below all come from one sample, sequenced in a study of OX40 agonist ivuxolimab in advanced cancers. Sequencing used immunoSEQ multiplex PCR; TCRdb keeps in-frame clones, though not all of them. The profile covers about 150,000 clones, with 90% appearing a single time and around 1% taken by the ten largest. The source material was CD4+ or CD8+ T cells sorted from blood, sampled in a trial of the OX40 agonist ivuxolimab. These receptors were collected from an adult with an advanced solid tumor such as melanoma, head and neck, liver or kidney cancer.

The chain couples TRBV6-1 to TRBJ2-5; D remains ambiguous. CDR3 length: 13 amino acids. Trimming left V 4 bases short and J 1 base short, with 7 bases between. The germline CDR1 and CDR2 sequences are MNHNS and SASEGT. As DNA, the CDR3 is TGTGCCAGCAGTGGGTACCTCCAAGAGACCCAGTACTTC. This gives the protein CASSGYLQETQYF.

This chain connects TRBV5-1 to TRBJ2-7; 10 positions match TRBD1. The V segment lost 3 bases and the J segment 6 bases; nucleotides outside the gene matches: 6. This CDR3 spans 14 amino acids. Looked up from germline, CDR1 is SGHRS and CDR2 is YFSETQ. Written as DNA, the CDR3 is TGCGCCAGCAGCTGGGGACAGGGGATAGCCGAGCAGTACTTC. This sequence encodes CASSWGQGIAEQYF.

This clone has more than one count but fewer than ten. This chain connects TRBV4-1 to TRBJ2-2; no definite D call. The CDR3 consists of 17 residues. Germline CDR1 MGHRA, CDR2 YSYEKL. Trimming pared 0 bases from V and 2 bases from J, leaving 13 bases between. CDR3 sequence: CASSQDRQLRNTGELFF. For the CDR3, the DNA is TGCGCCAGCAGCCAAGATCGGCAGCTGAGAAACACCGGGGAGCTGTTTTTT.

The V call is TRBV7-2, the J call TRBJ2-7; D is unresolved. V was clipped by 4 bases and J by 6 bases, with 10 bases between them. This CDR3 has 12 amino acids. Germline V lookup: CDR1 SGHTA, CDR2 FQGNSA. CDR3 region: CASSSPSLEQYF. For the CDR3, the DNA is TGTGCCAGCAGCTCCCCGTCCCTCGAGCAGTACTTC.

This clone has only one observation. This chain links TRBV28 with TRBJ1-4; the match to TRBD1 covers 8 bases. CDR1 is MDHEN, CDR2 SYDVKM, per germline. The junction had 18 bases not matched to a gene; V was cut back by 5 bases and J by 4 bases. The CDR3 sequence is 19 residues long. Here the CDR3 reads CASSAQKGQVGAYNEKLFF. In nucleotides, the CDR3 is TGTGCCAGCAGTGCCCAAAAGGGACAGGTCGGGGCCTATAATGAAAAACTGTTTTTT. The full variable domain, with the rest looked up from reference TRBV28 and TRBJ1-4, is DVKVTQSSRYLVKRTGEKVFLECVQDMDHENMFWYRQDPGLGLRLIYFSYDVKMKEKGDIPEGYSVSREKKERFSLILESASTNQTSMYLCASSAQKGQVGAYNEKLFFGSGTQLSVL.

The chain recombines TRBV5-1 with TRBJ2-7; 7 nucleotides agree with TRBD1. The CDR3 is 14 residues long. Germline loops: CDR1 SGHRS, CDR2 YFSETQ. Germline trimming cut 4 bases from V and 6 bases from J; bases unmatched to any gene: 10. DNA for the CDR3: TGCGCCAGCAGCGACGGACAGGACCTCCGCGAGCAGTACTTC. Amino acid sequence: CASSDGQDLREQYF.

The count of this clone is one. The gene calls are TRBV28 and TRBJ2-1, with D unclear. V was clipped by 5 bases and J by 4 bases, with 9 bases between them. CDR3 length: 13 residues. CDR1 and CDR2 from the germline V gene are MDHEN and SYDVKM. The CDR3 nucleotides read TGTGCCAGCAGTCCCCTATCTTACAATGAGCAGTTCTTC. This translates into CASSPLSYNEQFF.

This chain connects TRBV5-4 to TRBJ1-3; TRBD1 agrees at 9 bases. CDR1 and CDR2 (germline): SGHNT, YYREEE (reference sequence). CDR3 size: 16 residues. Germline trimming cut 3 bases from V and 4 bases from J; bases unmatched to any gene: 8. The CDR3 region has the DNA TGTGCCAGCAGCTGGGGCCGACAGGGGGGAGGAAACACCATATATTTT. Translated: CASSWGRQGGGNTIYF.

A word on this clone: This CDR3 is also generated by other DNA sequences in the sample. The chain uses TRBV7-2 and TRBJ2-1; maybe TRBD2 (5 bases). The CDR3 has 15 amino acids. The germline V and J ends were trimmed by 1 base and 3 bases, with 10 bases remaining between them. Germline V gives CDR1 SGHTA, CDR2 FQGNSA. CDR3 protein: CASSLDRGSYNEQFF. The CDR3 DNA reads TGTGCCAGCAGCTTAGACCGAGGGAGCTACAATGAGCAGTTCTTC.

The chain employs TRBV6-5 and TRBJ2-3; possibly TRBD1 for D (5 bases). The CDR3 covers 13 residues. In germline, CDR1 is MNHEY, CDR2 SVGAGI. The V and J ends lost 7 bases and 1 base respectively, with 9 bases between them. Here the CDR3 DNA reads TGTGCCAGCAAGGGGCCCGGCACAGATACGCAGTATTTT. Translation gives CASKGPGTDTQYF.

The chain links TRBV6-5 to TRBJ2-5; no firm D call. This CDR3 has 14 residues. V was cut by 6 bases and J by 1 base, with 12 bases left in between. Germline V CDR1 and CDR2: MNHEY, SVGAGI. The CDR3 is CASSESRAQETQYF. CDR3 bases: TGTGCCAGCAGCGAATCCCGCGCCCAAGAGACCCAGTACTTC.

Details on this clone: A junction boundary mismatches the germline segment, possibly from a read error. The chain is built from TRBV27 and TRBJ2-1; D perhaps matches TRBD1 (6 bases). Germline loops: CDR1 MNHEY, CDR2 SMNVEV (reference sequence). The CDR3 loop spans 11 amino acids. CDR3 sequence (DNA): TGTGCCAGTAGTTACCAGGGGCGTCAGTTCTTC. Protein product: CASSYQGRQFF.

In nucleotides, the CDR3 is TGTGCCACCAGCAGAGATTTGGGACTAGCGGGAGCCTACAATGAGCAGTTCTTC. Translated, it gives CATSRDLGLAGAYNEQFF. The rearrangement links TRBV15 to TRBJ2-1; 14 bases agree with TRBD2. CDR3 length: 18 amino acids. Germline V gene sequence: CDR1 LNHNV, CDR2 YYDKDF (reference sequence). V lost 0 bases to trimming and J lost 2 bases; unmatched junction nucleotides: 3.

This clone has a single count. CDR3 coding DNA: TGTGCCAGCAGCTTCCGAATGGGCGGGAGGGAAGAGACCCAGTACTTC. Translation: CASSFRMGGREETQYF. The rearrangement uses TRBV7-2 and TRBJ2-5, with 9 nucleotides matching TRBD2. CDR1 and CDR2 (germline): SGHTA, FQGNSA. With 3 bases clipped from V and 3 bases from J, the junction kept 8 bases outside the gene matches. The CDR3 spans 16 residues.

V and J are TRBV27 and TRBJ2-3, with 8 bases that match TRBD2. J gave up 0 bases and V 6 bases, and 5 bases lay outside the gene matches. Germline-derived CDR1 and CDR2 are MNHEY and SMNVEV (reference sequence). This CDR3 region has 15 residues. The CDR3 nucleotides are TGTGCCAGCAGCCCTATAGCGGGAAGCACAGATACGCAGTATTTT. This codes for CASSPIAGSTDTQYF.

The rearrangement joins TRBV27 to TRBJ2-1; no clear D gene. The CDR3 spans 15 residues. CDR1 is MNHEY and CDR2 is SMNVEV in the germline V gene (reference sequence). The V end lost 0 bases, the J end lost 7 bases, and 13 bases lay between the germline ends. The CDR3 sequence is CASSLSGLLENEQFF. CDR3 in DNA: TGTGCCAGCAGTTTATCGGGTTTGTTGGAAAATGAGCAGTTCTTC.

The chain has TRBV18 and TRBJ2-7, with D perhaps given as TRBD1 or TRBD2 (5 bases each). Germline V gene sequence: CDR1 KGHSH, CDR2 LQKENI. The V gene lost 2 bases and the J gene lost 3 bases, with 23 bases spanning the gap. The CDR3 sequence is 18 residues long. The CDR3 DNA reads TGTGCCAGCTCACCAGGGTCTAGGGGCGGGCCGGACAACTACGAGCAGTACTTC. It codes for CASSPGSRGGPDNYEQYF.

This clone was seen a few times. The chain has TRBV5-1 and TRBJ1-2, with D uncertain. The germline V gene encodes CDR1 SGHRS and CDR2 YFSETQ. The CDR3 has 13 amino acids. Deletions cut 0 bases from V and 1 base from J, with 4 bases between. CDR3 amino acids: CASSLGVNYGYTF. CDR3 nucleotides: TGCGCCAGCAGCTTGGGAGTTAACTATGGCTACACCTTC.

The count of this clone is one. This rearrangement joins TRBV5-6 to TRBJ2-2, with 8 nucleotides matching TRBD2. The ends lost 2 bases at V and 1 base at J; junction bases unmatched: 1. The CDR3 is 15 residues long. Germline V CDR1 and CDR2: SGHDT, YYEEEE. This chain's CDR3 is CASSFGTRNTGELFF. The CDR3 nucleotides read TGTGCCAGCAGCTTTGGGACTAGGAACACCGGGGAGCTGTTTTTT.

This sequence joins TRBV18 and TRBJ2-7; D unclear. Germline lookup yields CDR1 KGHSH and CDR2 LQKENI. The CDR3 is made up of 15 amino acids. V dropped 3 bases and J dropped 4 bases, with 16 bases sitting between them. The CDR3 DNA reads TGTGCCAGCTCACCCTATACGTCAGCCGGGTACGAGCAGTACTTC. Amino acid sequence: CASSPYTSAGYEQYF.

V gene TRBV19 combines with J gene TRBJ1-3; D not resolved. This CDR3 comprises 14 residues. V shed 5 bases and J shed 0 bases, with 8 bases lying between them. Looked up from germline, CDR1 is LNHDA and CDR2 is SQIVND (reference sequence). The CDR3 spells CASSQGGSGNTIYF. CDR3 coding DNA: TGTGCCAGTAGTCAAGGTGGCTCTGGAAACACCATATATTTT.

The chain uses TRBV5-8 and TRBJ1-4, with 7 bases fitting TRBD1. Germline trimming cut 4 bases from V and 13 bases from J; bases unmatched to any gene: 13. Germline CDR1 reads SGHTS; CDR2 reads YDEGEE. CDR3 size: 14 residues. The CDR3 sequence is CASSAYRDSVGLFF. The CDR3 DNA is TGTGCCAGCAGCGCCTACCGGGACAGTGTGGGACTGTTTTTT.

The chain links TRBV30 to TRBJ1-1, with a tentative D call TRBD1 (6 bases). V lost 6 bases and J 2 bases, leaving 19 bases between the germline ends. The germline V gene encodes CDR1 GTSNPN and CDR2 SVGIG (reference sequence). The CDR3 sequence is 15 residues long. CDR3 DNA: TGTGCCTGTTTTTCGTGGGGGGCCTTAAACACTGAAGCTTTCTTT. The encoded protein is CACFSWGALNTEAFF.

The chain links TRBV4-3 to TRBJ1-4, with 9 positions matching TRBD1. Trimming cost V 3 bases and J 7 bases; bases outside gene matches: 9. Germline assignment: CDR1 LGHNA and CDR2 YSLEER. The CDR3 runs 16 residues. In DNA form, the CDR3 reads TGCGCCAGCAGCCATGGGAACAGGGGGCTGGGTGAAAAACTGTTTTTT. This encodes CASSHGNRGLGEKLFF.

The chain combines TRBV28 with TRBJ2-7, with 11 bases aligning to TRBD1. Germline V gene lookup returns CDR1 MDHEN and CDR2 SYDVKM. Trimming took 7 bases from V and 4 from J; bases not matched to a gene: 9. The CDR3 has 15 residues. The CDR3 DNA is TGTGCCAGCAAACCCGGAGGGACAGGGGGTTACGAGCAGTACTTC. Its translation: CASKPGGTGGYEQYF. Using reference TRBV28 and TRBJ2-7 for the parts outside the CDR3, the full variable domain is DVKVTQSSRYLVKRTGEKVFLECVQDMDHENMFWYRQDPGLGLRLIYFSYDVKMKEKGDIPEGYSVSREKKERFSLILESASTNQTSMYLCASKPGGTGGYEQYFGPGTRLTVT.

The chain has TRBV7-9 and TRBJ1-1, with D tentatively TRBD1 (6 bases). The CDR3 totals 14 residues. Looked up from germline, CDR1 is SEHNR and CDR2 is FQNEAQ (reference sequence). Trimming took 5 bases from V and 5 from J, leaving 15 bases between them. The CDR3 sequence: CASSPGQIGTEAFF. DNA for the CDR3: TGTGCCAGCAGCCCAGGACAGATAGGGACTGAAGCTTTCTTT.

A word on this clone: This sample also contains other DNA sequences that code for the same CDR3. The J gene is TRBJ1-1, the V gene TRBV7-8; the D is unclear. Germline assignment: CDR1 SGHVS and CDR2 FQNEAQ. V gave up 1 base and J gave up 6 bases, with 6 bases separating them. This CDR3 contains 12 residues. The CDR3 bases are TGTGCCAGCAGCTTAGTCGGGGCTGAAGCTTTCTTT. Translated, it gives CASSLVGAEAFF.

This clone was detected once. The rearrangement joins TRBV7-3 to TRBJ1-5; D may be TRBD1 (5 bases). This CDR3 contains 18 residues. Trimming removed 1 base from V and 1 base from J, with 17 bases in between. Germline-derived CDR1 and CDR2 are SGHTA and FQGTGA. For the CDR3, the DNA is TGTGCCAGCAGCTTAAAGGTAGGGCAGGGAGTAAGCAATCAGCCCCAGCATTTT. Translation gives CASSLKVGQGVSNQPQHF. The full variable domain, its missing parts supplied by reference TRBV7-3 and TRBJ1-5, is GAGVSQTPSNKVTEKGKYVELRCDPISGHTALYWYRQSLGQGPEFLIYFQGTGAADDSGLPNDRFFAVRPEGSVSTLKIQRTERGDSAVYLCASSLKVGQGVSNQPQHFGDGTRLSIL.

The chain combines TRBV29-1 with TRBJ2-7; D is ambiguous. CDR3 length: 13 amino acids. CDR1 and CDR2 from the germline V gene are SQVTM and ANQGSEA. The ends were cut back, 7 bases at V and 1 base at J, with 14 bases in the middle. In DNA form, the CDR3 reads TGCAGCGCCGCGAAGCAGGAATCCTACGAGCAGTACTTC. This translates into CSAAKQESYEQYF.

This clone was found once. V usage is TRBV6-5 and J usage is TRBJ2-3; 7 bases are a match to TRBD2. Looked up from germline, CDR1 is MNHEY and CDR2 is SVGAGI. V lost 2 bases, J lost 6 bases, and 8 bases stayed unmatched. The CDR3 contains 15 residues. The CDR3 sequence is CASSYNSGKKDTQYF. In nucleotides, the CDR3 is TGTGCCAGCAGTTACAACAGCGGGAAGAAGGATACGCAGTATTTT.

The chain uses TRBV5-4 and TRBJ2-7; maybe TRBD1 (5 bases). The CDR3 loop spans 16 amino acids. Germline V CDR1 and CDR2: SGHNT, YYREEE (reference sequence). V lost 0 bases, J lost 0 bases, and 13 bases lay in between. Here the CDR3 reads CASSLGPDTLSYEQYF. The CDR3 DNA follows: TGTGCCAGCAGCTTGGGTCCGGACACCCTCTCCTACGAGCAGTACTTC.